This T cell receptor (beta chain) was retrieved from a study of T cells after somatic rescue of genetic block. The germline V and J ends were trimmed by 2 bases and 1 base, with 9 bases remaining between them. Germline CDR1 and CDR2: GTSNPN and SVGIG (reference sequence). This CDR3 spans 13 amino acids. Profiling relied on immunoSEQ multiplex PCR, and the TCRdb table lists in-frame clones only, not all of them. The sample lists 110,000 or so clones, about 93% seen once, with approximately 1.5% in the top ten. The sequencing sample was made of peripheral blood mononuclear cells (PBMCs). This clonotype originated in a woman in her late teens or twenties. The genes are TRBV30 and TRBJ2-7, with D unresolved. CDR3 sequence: CAWSRRASYEQYF. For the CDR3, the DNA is TGTGCCTGGAGTCGCCGGGCTTCCTACGAGCAGTACTTC.